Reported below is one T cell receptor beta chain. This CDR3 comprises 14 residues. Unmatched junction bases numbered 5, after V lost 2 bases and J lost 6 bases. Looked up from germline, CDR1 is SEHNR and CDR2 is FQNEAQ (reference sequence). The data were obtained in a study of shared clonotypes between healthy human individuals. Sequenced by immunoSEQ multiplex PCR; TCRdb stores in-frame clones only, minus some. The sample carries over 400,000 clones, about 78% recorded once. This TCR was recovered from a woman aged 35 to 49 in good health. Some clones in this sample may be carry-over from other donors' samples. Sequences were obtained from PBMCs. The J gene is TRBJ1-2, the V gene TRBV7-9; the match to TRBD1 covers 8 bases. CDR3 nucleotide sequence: TGTGCCAGCAGCTTAAGGCAGGGGGCCGATGGCTACACCTTC. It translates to CASSLRQGADGYTF.